The 15 T cell receptor beta chains below all came from one sample that was sequenced in a study of T cells in Graves' hyperthyroidism and ophthalmopathy. Researchers amplified the TCR beta CDR3 regions from RNA transcripts. First-round RT-PCR with HTBI primers amplified the TCR CDR3 region. TCRdb used MiXCR to reprocess the multiplex PCR reads, holding one entry per CDR3 protein. The sample shows under 400,000 distinct CDR3 sequences, about 15% of them seen only once. Specimen: blood. These receptor sequences come from a woman in her sixties with Graves' hyperthyroidism.

The rearrangement links TRBV28 to TRBJ1-2; D remains ambiguous. Trimming took off 10 bases at V and 1 base at J, with 16 bases between the two ends. CDR1 and CDR2 (germline): MDHEN, SYDVKM. The CDR3 loop spans 14 amino acids. CDR3 region: CATFGSGRNYGYTF. The CDR3 coding sequence is TGTGCCACTTTCGGCAGCGGCCGTAACTATGGCTACACCTTC.

This clonotype has a count of ten or more. The rearrangement uses TRBV12-5 and TRBJ2-7; TRBD1 aligns across 7 bases. J lost 3 bases, V lost 3 bases, and 5 bases had no gene match. Germline CDR1 reads LGHNT; CDR2 reads FRNRAP. This CDR3 spans 14 amino acids. The CDR3: CASGLRDSLYEQYF. CDR3 DNA sequence: TGTGCTAGTGGTTTAAGGGACAGCCTCTACGAGCAGTACTTC.

This clonotype came up a few times. The chain is built from TRBV14 and TRBJ1-4, with D possibly matching TRBD1 (6 bases). The CDR3 totals 18 residues. Trimming left V 5 bases short and J 0 bases short, with 19 bases between. Germline values: CDR1 SGHDN, CDR2 FVKESK. The CDR3 is CASSALGTKGSTNEKLFF. CDR3 DNA: TGTGCCAGCAGCGCCTTGGGGACAAAGGGGTCAACTAATGAAAAACTGTTTTTT.

The J gene is TRBJ1-2, the V gene TRBV11-2; D is unresolved. The CDR3 contains 13 residues. V shed 1 base and J shed 4 bases, with 7 bases lying between them. Germline CDR1 and CDR2: SGHAT and FQNNGV. The chain's CDR3 is CASSLVTGYGYTF. CDR3 bases: TGTGCCAGCAGCTTAGTTACGGGCTATGGCTACACCTTC.

This clonotype has ten or more counts. The J gene is TRBJ2-7, the V gene TRBV5-6; 7 nucleotides align to TRBD1. Germline V CDR1 and CDR2: SGHDT, YYEEEE. CDR3 length: 17 residues. The J segment lost 1 base and the V segment lost 1 base, leaving 11 bases of the junction unmatched. For the CDR3, the DNA is TGTGCCAGCAGCTTGTATTTTCGGACAGGCCGATCCTACGAGCAGTACTTC. Translation gives CASSLYFRTGRSYEQYF.

About this clonotype itself: This may come from a read error, since a much larger clone is one base off. The chain couples TRBV2 to TRBJ1-1; D is unresolved. Germline CDR1 is SNHLY and CDR2 is FYNNEI. There are 14 residues in the CDR3. V dropped 3 bases and J dropped 5 bases, with 13 bases sitting between them. CDR3 DNA sequence: TGTGCCAGCAGTGAGCGAGTAGTCCCAACTGAAGCTTTCTTT. Its translation is CASSERVVPTEAFF.

This clonotype was observed a handful of times. This chain joins TRBV12-3 or TRBV12-4 and TRBJ2-5; tentatively, D is TRBD1 (6 bases). This CDR3 contains 14 residues. Trimming took off 6 bases at V and 4 bases at J, with 15 bases between the two ends. The CDR3 here is CASSPLQGRETQYF. CDR3 coding DNA: TGTGCCAGCAGCCCCCTACAGGGTCGAGAGACCCAGTACTTC.

This clonotype was observed a few times. This chain connects TRBV19 to TRBJ1-5; 8 bases align to TRBD1. Per the germline V gene, CDR1 is LNHDA and CDR2 is SQIVND (reference sequence). The CDR3 totals 16 residues. V was pared by 4 bases and J by 9 bases, with 14 bases of the junction left unmatched. CDR3 sequence reads: CASSTGQGRLISPQHF. The CDR3 nucleotides are TGTGCCAGTAGTACCGGACAGGGTCGACTCATTTCGCCCCAGCATTTT. The complete variable domain, with remaining parts taken from reference TRBV19 and TRBJ1-5, reads DGGITQSPKYLFRKEGQNVTLSCEQNLNHDAMYWYRQDPGQGLRLIYYSQIVNDFQKGDIAEGYSVSREKKESFPLTVTSAQKNPTAFYLCASSTGQGRLISPQHFGDGTRLSIL.

This clonotype was seen at least ten times. The rearrangement links TRBV20-1 to TRBJ2-5; 10 nucleotides line up with TRBD2. This CDR3 is 15 amino acids long. In germline, CDR1 is DFQATT, CDR2 SNEGSKA (reference sequence). V trimming: 1 base; J trimming: 4 bases; junction bases outside the gene matches: 6. In DNA, the CDR3 is TGCAGTGCTAGAGGAGGCAGCGGGAGGGGAGAGACCCAGTACTTC. Translation gives CSARGGSGRGETQYF.

This CDR3 reads CASSLWGPPDTQYF. For the CDR3, the DNA is TGTGCCAGCAGCTTATGGGGCCCCCCCGATACGCAGTATTTT. V and J are TRBV7-2 and TRBJ2-3, with a possible D match to TRBD1 (5 bases). CDR1 and CDR2 (germline): SGHTA, FQGNSA. Trimming removed 2 bases at V and 6 bases at J, with 12 bases between. This CDR3 is 14 amino acids long. Variable domain in full (rest from reference TRBV7-2 and TRBJ2-3): GAGVSQSPSNKVTEKGKDVELRCDPISGHTALYWYRQSLGQGLEFLIYFQGNSAPDKSGLPSDRFSAERTGGSVSTLTIQRTQQEDSAVYLCASSLWGPPDTQYFGPGTRLTVL.

The chain recombines TRBV11-3 with TRBJ2-2; TRBD2 matches at 12 bases. The length of the CDR3 is 18 residues. The ends lost 4 bases at V and 1 base at J; junction bases unmatched: 7. Germline CDR1 and CDR2: SGHNT and YENEEA. CDR3 nucleotides: TGTGCCAGCAGCTCGTGGACTAGCGGGATGGAGAACACCGGGGAGCTGTTTTTT. Amino acids: CASSSWTSGMENTGELFF.

This clonotype was seen repeatedly, ten times or more. The chain recombines TRBV3-1 with TRBJ2-2, with TRBD2 matching over 9 bases. CDR3 size: 16 residues. Germline V lookup: CDR1 LGHDT, CDR2 YNNKEL (reference sequence). V lost 1 base, J lost 5 bases, and 5 bases stayed unmatched. The CDR3 reads CASSQARAGGTGELFF. CDR3 bases: TGTGCCAGCAGCCAAGCGAGAGCGGGAGGAACCGGGGAGCTGTTTTTT.

This clonotype was observed at least ten times. The chain carries TRBV11-2 and TRBJ1-5, with D maybe TRBD1 (6 bases). The CDR3 sequence is 15 residues long. Germline V gives CDR1 SGHAT, CDR2 FQNNGV. V lost 5 bases and J lost 2, with 13 bases in between. DNA of the CDR3: TGTGCCAGCAGCCCCGGGACAACTGGCAATCAGCCCCAGCATTTT. Its translation is CASSPGTTGNQPQHF.

The CDR3 region has the DNA TGTGCCAGCAGCTTAGATCTTACGGGGGCCTACGAGCAGTACTTC. Translating gives CASSLDLTGAYEQYF. The rearrangement joins TRBV11-2 to TRBJ2-7, with a weak D call TRBD2 (6 bases). Germline V lookup: CDR1 SGHAT, CDR2 FQNNGV. CDR3 size: 15 residues. Trimming removed 0 bases at V and 2 bases at J, with 11 bases between.

At least ten counts were recorded for this clonotype. The chain uses TRBV20-1 and TRBJ2-1, with no clear D. The germline V gene has CDR1 DFQATT and CDR2 SNEGSKA (reference sequence). The length of the CDR3 is 15 residues. Trimming stripped 1 base from V and 6 bases from J, with 16 bases between. CDR3 DNA sequence: TGCAGTGCTAGAGCAACACTTCCCGGGTCCAATGAGCAGTTCTTC. Translating gives CSARATLPGSNEQFF.